The rows below give T cell receptor beta chains drawn from one sample of a study of shared clonotypes between healthy human individuals. The repertoire was sequenced with immunoSEQ multiplex PCR; TCRdb's copy has only in-frame clones and lacks some. The sample has 1.5 million to 2.5 million clones, 85% to 95% seen once; the top ten hold 1.2%. The sequenced sample consisted of naive CD8+ T cells sorted from blood. These receptors all stem from a man between 18 and 35 years old in good health. Both conserved end residues are part of each CDR3. Each record gives: CDR3 DNA, CDR3 protein, D gene, CDR3 length, V gene, clone size, J gene. A D gene is named only where the DNA matches it firmly. The size field is filled for only some rows; it gives once, few, many or a size class.

cdr3_nt: TGCGCCAGCGCTCAAGAGGCAATATACGAGCAGTACTTC; cdr3_aa: CASAQEAIYEQYF; d_call: -; cdr3_length: 13; v_call: TRBV4-1; clone_size: once; j_call: TRBJ2-7
cdr3_nt: TGTGCCAGCAGGACTCCGGATAATGAAAAACTGTTTTTT; cdr3_aa: CASRTPDNEKLFF; d_call: -; cdr3_length: 13; v_call: TRBV6-1; clone_size: -; j_call: TRBJ1-4
cdr3_nt: TGTGCCAGCAGTTACCACTCGGGGACAGGGCGCCCTGAAGCTTTCTTT; cdr3_aa: CASSYHSGTGRPEAFF; d_call: TRBD1; cdr3_length: 16; v_call: TRBV6-5; clone_size: -; j_call: TRBJ1-1
cdr3_nt: TGTGCCAGCAGTTTACTTTTAGGAGGGACAGATACGCAGTATTTT; cdr3_aa: CASSLLLGGTDTQYF; d_call: -; cdr3_length: 15; v_call: TRBV28; clone_size: -; j_call: TRBJ2-3
cdr3_nt: TGTGCCATCAGTGGGACAGGGTCCATGAACTATGGCTACACCTTC; cdr3_aa: CAISGTGSMNYGYTF; d_call: TRBD1; cdr3_length: 15; v_call: TRBV10-3; clone_size: -; j_call: TRBJ1-2
cdr3_nt: TGCGCCAGCAGCCAAGATCCCCTCGGAGCCTACGAGCAGTACTTC; cdr3_aa: CASSQDPLGAYEQYF; d_call: -; cdr3_length: 15; v_call: TRBV4-3; clone_size: -; j_call: TRBJ2-7
cdr3_nt: TGTGCCAGCACCCGACGGAACCAGCACAATGAGCAGTTCTTC; cdr3_aa: CASTRRNQHNEQFF; d_call: -; cdr3_length: 14; v_call: TRBV28; clone_size: -; j_call: TRBJ2-1
cdr3_nt: TGCGCCAGCAGGGGTCTGGGGGAAAGCACAGATACGCAGTATTTT; cdr3_aa: CASRGLGESTDTQYF; d_call: -; cdr3_length: 15; v_call: TRBV5-1; clone_size: -; j_call: TRBJ2-3
cdr3_nt: TGTGCCAGCAGTTTGGGACAGGGCACAGATACGCAGTATTTT; cdr3_aa: CASSLGQGTDTQYF; d_call: TRBD1; cdr3_length: 14; v_call: TRBV27; clone_size: -; j_call: TRBJ2-3
cdr3_nt: TGTGCCATCGCATTCGGAAATGGGTACGAGCAGTACTTC; cdr3_aa: CAIAFGNGYEQYF; d_call: -; cdr3_length: 13; v_call: TRBV6-6; clone_size: -; j_call: TRBJ2-7
cdr3_nt: TGCGCCAGCAGCCAAGCAGCAAGGGCAGGGCTCTACGAGCAGTACTTC; cdr3_aa: CASSQAARAGLYEQYF; d_call: -; cdr3_length: 16; v_call: TRBV4-3; clone_size: -; j_call: TRBJ2-7
cdr3_nt: TGTGCCAGCGGGACTGTCAGTTACGAGCAGTACTTC; cdr3_aa: CASGTVSYEQYF; d_call: -; cdr3_length: 12; v_call: TRBV6-5; clone_size: -; j_call: TRBJ2-7
cdr3_nt: TGTGCCAGCAGCTTAGCGGACGTGAGCGGTTACAATGAGCAGTTCTTC; cdr3_aa: CASSLADVSGYNEQFF; d_call: -; cdr3_length: 16; v_call: TRBV7-8; clone_size: -; j_call: TRBJ2-1
cdr3_nt: TGTGCCAGCAGCTTGGGACTAGCGGGGCCCAATGAGCAGTTCTTC; cdr3_aa: CASSLGLAGPNEQFF; d_call: TRBD2; cdr3_length: 15; v_call: TRBV6-5; clone_size: -; j_call: TRBJ2-1
cdr3_nt: TGTGCCAGCAGCCCCTTAGGGAATACCGGGGAGCTGTTTTTT; cdr3_aa: CASSPLGNTGELFF; d_call: -; cdr3_length: 14; v_call: TRBV11-2; clone_size: -; j_call: TRBJ2-2
cdr3_nt: TGTGCCAGCAGCGCCGGAGAGGGGCCGGTTCTCGAGACCCAGTACTTC; cdr3_aa: CASSAGEGPVLETQYF; d_call: -; cdr3_length: 16; v_call: TRBV9; clone_size: -; j_call: TRBJ2-5
cdr3_nt: TGTGCCATCAGTGAGTTCATAACGAACACTGAAGCTTTCTTT; cdr3_aa: CAISEFITNTEAFF; d_call: -; cdr3_length: 14; v_call: TRBV10-3; clone_size: -; j_call: TRBJ1-1
cdr3_nt: TGCGCCAGCAGCCAAAGTCTAGCGGGAGAGTACGAGCAGTACTTC; cdr3_aa: CASSQSLAGEYEQYF; d_call: TRBD2; cdr3_length: 15; v_call: TRBV4-1; clone_size: -; j_call: TRBJ2-7